The present T cell receptor beta chain was sequenced within a study of response to subunit inactivated influenza vaccine. From the RT-PCR reads, TCRdb called clonotypes with MiXCR, one entry per CDR3 protein. This table has approximately 530,000 distinct CDR3 sequences, 6.5% to 8% appearing once. After removal of 2 bases from V and 4 bases from J, the junction contained 8 bases not matched to a gene. The CDR3 contains 16 residues. Germline V gene sequence: CDR1 LGHNA, CDR2 YNFKEQ. The TCR originated in a man aged 45-69 years who received an inactivated influenza vaccine. The sample consisted of PBMCs from blood, taken less than 30 months after vaccination. This chain links TRBV4-2 with TRBJ1-5; TRBD1 matches 7 bases. In DNA, the CDR3 is TGTGCCAGCAGCCAACCGGGACAGATGGGGAATCAGCCCCAGCATTTT. Amino acids: CASSQPGQMGNQPQHF.